The T cell receptor (beta chain) described here comes from a study of Tregs in tolerant kidney transplant recipients. The table came from immunoSEQ multiplex PCR; TCRdb's copy has only in-frame clones and leaves some out. The sample yields 84,000 or so clones, approximately 93% seen once. The CDR3 contains 14 residues. Trimming removed 1 base from V and 10 bases from J, with 11 bases in between. Germline assignment: CDR1 SGHDN and CDR2 FVKESK. Recipients received nonmyeloablative bone marrow transplants from related graft donors, with transient mixed chimerism. Study-wide points: Nucleotide sequences could not be compared across some patients' samples due to primer changes. The most relevant donor-specific Treg TCRbeta repertoire apparently came from expansion with activated donor B cells.

Comment on this clone: What it recognizes is unknown. At the DNA level, this CDR3 is encoded by other sequences in the same sample as well.

V is TRBV14 and J is TRBJ1-6; D is unclear. The material sequenced was CD4+ T cells from blood (PBMCs), taken 12 months after the transplant. The sequence came from a human patient who received a combined kidney and bone marrow transplant. The graft donor may be the source of some T cells. CDR3 sequence (DNA): TGTGCCAGCAGCCAAGGGAGAGAGTACTCACCCCTCCACTTT. This codes for CASSQGREYSPLHF.